This record covers a single T cell receptor beta chain. Its target is unknown. These data come from a study of cytomegalovirus exposure and HLA in healthy donors. The CDR3 is 15 residues long. Losses at the gene ends were 4 bases for V and 5 bases for J; bases not matched to a gene: 8. CDR1 is SGHDT, CDR2 YYEEEE, per germline. Primers: 60 Vbeta forward and 13 Jbeta reverse. TCRdb keeps only in-frame clones here, not all; method: immunoSEQ multiplex PCR. The table has about 98,000 clones, around 70% seen once. Findings and caveats of the study: Common viral pathogens seemed, in a later analysis, to connect with several of the most significant clusters. Later work found that TCR association rates differed between HLA loci; DRB1 had the most and HLA-C the fewest. Segments of the TCR beta V type were, in most cases, productive about 90% or about 30% of the time in an earlier analysis.

The chain links TRBV5-6 to TRBJ1-4; 7 positions match TRBD1. The receptor was isolated from a man aged 50 to 59 in good health and CMV-seronegative. Sequenced material: PBMCs. CDR3 DNA: TGTGCCAGCAGCCCTGGACAGGCGAGGAATGAAAAACTGTTTTTT. Translating it yields CASSPGQARNEKLFF.